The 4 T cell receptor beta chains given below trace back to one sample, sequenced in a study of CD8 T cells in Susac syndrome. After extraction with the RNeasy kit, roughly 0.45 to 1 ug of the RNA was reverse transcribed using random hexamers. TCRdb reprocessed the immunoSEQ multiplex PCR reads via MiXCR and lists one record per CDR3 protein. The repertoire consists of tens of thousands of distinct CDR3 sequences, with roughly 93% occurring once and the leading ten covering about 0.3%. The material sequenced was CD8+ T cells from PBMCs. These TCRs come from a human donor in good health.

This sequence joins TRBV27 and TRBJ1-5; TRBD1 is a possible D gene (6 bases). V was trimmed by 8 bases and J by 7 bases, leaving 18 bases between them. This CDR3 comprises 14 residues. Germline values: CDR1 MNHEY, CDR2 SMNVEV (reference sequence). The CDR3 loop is CASGLQGIGQPQHF. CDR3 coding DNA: TGTGCCAGCGGGTTACAGGGAATCGGACAGCCCCAGCATTTT.

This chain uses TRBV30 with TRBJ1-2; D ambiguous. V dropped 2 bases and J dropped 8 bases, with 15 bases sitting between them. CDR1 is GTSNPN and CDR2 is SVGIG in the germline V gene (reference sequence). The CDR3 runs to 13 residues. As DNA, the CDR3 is TGTGCCTGGAGTTCCTTAAGCCCGACGGGCTACACCTTC. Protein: CAWSSLSPTGYTF.

CDR3 in DNA: TGCAGTGCTAGGCCATTACAGGGGGACTATGGCTACACCTTC. This translates into CSARPLQGDYGYTF. V and J are TRBV20-1 and TRBJ1-2, with 8 bases aligning to TRBD1. V shed 3 bases, J shed 3 bases, and the junction held 6 bases outside the gene matches. In germline, CDR1 is DFQATT, CDR2 SNEGSKA (reference sequence). The CDR3 loop spans 14 amino acids.

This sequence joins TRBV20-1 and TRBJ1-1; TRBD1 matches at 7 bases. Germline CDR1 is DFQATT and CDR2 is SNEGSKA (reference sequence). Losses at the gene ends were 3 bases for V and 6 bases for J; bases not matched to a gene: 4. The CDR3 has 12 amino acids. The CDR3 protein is CSARGQTPEAFF. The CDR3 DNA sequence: TGCAGTGCTAGGGGACAGACTCCTGAAGCTTTCTTT.